The TCR beta chain under discussion was sequenced for a study of CXCR3-negative and CXCR3-positive naive CD8 T cells. Per the germline V gene, CDR1 is DFQATT and CDR2 is SNEGSKA (reference sequence). This CDR3 is 15 amino acids long. As regards this clonotype: What it recognizes is unknown.

UMI-tagged TRB cDNA libraries were built via 5' RACE. TCRdb reprocessed the 5' RACE reads and reports one entry per CDR3 protein, with no DNA. The specimen's table records about 60,000 distinct CDR3 sequences. General study findings and limits: When CXCR3-positive naive cells were set against CXCR3-negative naive cells, the former had more hydrophobic TRB CDR3s.

Material: naive CXCR3+ CD8+ T cells from blood. Subset of the sample: CD45RO-CCR7+CD27+CD95- naive CD8+ T cells expressing CXCR3 (TNR3+). The source of this sequence is a human donor in good health. Some clones in this sample may be carry-over from other donors' samples. J is TRBJ2-7 and V is TRBV20-1; TCRdb's D gene call, TRBD1, goes unchecked for lack of DNA. CDR3 sequence reads: CSARDFRDTSYEQYF.